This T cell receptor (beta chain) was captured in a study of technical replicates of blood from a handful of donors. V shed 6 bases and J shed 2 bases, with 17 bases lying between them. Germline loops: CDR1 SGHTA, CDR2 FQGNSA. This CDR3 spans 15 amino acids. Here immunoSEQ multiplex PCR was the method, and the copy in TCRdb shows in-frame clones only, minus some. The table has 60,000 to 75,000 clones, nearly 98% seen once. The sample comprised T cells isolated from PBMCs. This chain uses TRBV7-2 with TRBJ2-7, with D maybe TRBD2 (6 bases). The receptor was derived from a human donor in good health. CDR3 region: CASSSGPTSTYEQYF. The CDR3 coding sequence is TGTGCCAGCAGTTCCGGCCCGACTAGTACCTACGAGCAGTACTTC.